This T cell receptor (beta chain) was profiled in a study of blood T cell repertoires in COVID-19. V gave up 4 bases and J gave up 5 bases, with 8 bases separating them. The CDR3 extends over 11 amino acids. The V gene's germline CDR1 is DFQATT and CDR2 SNEGSKA (reference sequence). This clone was seen only a few times. Using immunoSEQ multiplex PCR, the repertoire was profiled, and TCRdb retains in-frame clones only, with some absent. Seen here are about 160,000 clones, around nine tenths observed once, and the top ten hold around 10%. This TCR derives from a woman in her 70s with COVID-19, enrolled during active disease. The gene calls are TRBV20-1 and TRBJ2-5; D unclear. The sequenced sample was peripheral blood. This chain's CDR3 is CSAKVGETQYF. CDR3 coding DNA: TGCAGTGCTAAGGTGGGCGAGACCCAGTACTTC.